This TCR beta chain was sequenced during a study of Graves' ophthalmopathy and Graves' hyperthyroidism (dated by TCRdb to the late 2010s). Broadly, across the study: A patient counted as having stable hyperthyroidism if there was no progression to ophthalmopathy within 18 months of follow-up. The study used TCR beta repertoire signatures to distinguish Graves' ophthalmopathy from Graves' hyperthyroidism and to predict progression to ophthalmopathy. An independent validation cohort was composed of roughly 19 hyperthyroidism patients and around 16 patients who later progressed from hyperthyroidism to ophthalmopathy. In total, approximately 130 blood samples were TCR-sequenced: 40 to 45 ophthalmopathy, roughly 80 hyperthyroidism and approximately 17 hyperthyroidism-to-ophthalmopathy patients. T-cell repertoires of thyroid tissue and blood were compared in 5 or 6 hyperthyroidism patients. To explore V-J signatures that distinguish ophthalmopathy from hyperthyroidism, a discovery set of more than 90 patients was enrolled, made up of 40 to 45 with ophthalmopathy and under 65 with stable hyperthyroidism. Following sampling, methimazole starting at 30 mg daily was administered to hyperthyroidism patients, and high-dose intravenous methylprednisolone was administered to ophthalmopathy patients. The study at large found these results: Among expanded thyroid clonotypes with frequency above 0.001, most also showed up in blood, which suggests that blood repertoires may reflect the thyroid immune response. No statistical method was used to predetermine the sample size, and group allocation was not hidden from the investigators. In cross-validation, the 13-signature model distinguished ophthalmopathy from stable hyperthyroidism with around 90% sensitivity and about 81% specificity, while in the test set the corresponding values were about 80% and 75%. In validation, the model predicted ophthalmopathy progression with 70.59% sensitivity and roughly 72% specificity; 12 predicted patients were CT-confirmed with GO in a median of approximately six months.

Hyperthyroidism patients were newly diagnosed, with disease duration under 2 months, and aged 18 to 65 years. Patients with other autoimmune diseases, uncontrolled infections, pregnancy or lactation were excluded from the study. Clinical symptoms, serum thyroxine, TRAb, thyroid ultrasound and orbital computed tomography were used for diagnosis. Trizol reagent was used to extract the total RNA, and its quality was then checked on an Agilent 2100 Bioanalyzer. Germline trimming: 1 base from V, 5 bases from J; junction bases outside gene matches: 19. The CDR3 covers 19 residues, taking in both the cysteine and the phenylalanine. Only the CDR3 portion is preserved as DNA: 57 bases, with reading frame beginning at the first base. The germline V gene (reference sequence) provides CDR1 DFQATT and CDR2 SNEGSKA. TCR beta CDR3 regions were amplified from RNA transcripts for repertoire sequencing. HTBI primers and the Qiagen OneStep RT-PCR kit were used in a first-round RT-PCR, which was followed by a second-round multiplex PCR, size selection and purification. The libraries underwent paired-end sequencing with 100 bp reads on an Illumina HiSeq2000. Processing in the source paper ran as follows. Reads were processed with SOAPnuke, discarding reads with adapters, uncalled bases, mean Phred below 15, or no exact constant-primer or identifier match. COPE v1.2.5 was used to merge the high-quality paired reads. Unique nucleotide sequences were defined as clonotypes and aligned to IMGT TRB V, D and J references using MiTCR v1.1. Analysis was restricted to V-J combinations with a frequency above 0.0001, which covered about 99% of repertoires. For each V-J combination, a TCR clonal expansion and chaos score was defined as the ratio of F50 clonal expansion to chaos observed in the TCRdist matrix. Welch's t-statistics and random forest were used to reduce the features to some 13 V-J combinations, which were then used as input to a naive Bayes classifier. The similarity between thyroid and blood repertoires was quantified using the Morisita-Horn index. TCRdb reanalyzed the raw reads on its own, using fastp at Q25 for trimming and MiXCR for clone calling, and kept in-frame beta chains. Identical CDR3 protein sequences are pooled into one entry, listed with their most common genes and DNA. The V and J calls here are based on TCRdb, not the publication. A total of 500,000 to 700,000 distinct CDR3 sequences appear in this sample, about 40% of them only once. 3.5% to 4.5% of the sample rests with the top ten.

This clonotype has ten or more counts. Its antigen remains unidentified. No base-level quality is on record; no much larger clone is a single base apart. The receptor was isolated from an adult man with Graves' hyperthyroidism. Material: peripheral blood or thyroid tissue (not recorded which). This receptor chain uses TRBV20-1 and TRBJ2-7, with TRBD2 identical over 11 junction bases. The CDR3 protein: CSARGQGWLAGGVFDEQYF. In nucleotides, the sequence is TGCAGTGCTAGAGGGCAGGGGTGGCTAGCGGGGGGCGTTTTCGACGAGCAGTACTTC.